Below are 18 T cell receptor beta chains sequenced from a single sample in a study of cytotoxic CD8 clonotypes in ibrutinib-treated CLL. Sequencing used immunoSEQ multiplex PCR; TCRdb keeps in-frame clones, though not all of them. Altogether a few hundred thousand clones are present, 67% being singletons, with the ten largest covering around 6.6%. This sample comprised PBMCs, obtained after 36 months of ibrutinib treatment. Receptors were obtained from a human donor with chronic lymphocytic leukemia.

The chain has TRBV29-1 and TRBJ2-2; D may be TRBD1 (8 bases). Germline V lookup: CDR1 SQVTM, CDR2 ANQGSEA. The CDR3 has 15 amino acids. With 4 bases removed from V and 8 bases from J, the gap between germline ends came to 20 bases. CDR3 sequence reads: CSVVGRAGGSGELFF. CDR3 nucleotide sequence: TGCAGCGTTGTAGGGAGGGCAGGGGGCTCTGGGGAGCTGTTTTTT.

V is TRBV29-1 and J is TRBJ2-7; 10 bases are shared with TRBD1. The germline V gene has CDR1 SQVTM and CDR2 ANQGSEA. The length of the CDR3 is 13 residues. The junction had 1 base not matched to a gene; V was cut back by 3 bases and J by 2 bases. DNA of the CDR3: TGCAGCGTTGAGGGACAGGGGACCTACGAGCAGTACTTC. Its translation is CSVEGQGTYEQYF.

The chain uses TRBV25-1 and TRBJ2-7; the D is unclear. This CDR3 comprises 14 residues. The V end lost 4 bases, the J end lost 1 base, and 11 bases lay between the germline ends. CDR1 and CDR2 (germline): MGHDK, SYGVNS. The CDR3 DNA sequence: TGTGCCAGCAGTGGTTCCGGGCCATCCTACGAGCAGTACTTC. This encodes CASSGSGPSYEQYF.

The sample holds one count of this clone. The rearrangement joins TRBV7-9 to TRBJ1-1; D is uncertain. Germline CDR1 and CDR2: SEHNR and FQNEAQ (reference sequence). This CDR3 region has 12 residues. The V gene lost 4 bases and the J gene lost 6 bases, with 9 bases spanning the gap. CDR3 bases: TGTGCCAGCAGCTCTTACGATTCTGAAGCTTTCTTT. Translation gives CASSSYDSEAFF.

V and J are TRBV2 and TRBJ2-7; 11 positions agree with TRBD2. V trimming: 5 bases; J trimming: 3 bases; junction bases outside the gene matches: 6. Germline V CDR1 and CDR2: SNHLY, FYNNEI. CDR3 length: 15 residues. CDR3 nucleotides: TGTGCCAGCAGTTCCGGGACTAGCGGTTACTACGAGCAGTACTTC. It is translated as CASSSGTSGYYEQYF. The full variable domain, its missing parts supplied by reference TRBV2 and TRBJ2-7, is EPEVTQTPSHQVTQMGQEVILRCVPISNHLYFYWYRQILGQKVEFLVSFYNNEISEKSEIFDDQFSVERPDGSNFTLKIRSTKLEDSAMYFCASSSGTSGYYEQYFGPGTRLTVT.

This clone was recorded only once. The chain recombines TRBV6-5 with TRBJ2-1; 7 positions agree with TRBD2. The J segment lost 7 bases and the V segment lost 2 bases, leaving 8 bases of the junction unmatched. Germline values: CDR1 MNHEY, CDR2 SVGAGI. The CDR3 has 15 residues. The CDR3 DNA is TGTGCCAGCAGTTACCCTCGGACTAGATGGAATGAGCAGTTCTTC. Protein sequence: CASSYPRTRWNEQFF.

This chain links TRBV7-2 with TRBJ2-7; D unresolved. The CDR3 is made up of 14 amino acids. In germline, CDR1 is SGHTA, CDR2 FQGNSA. V shed 4 bases and J shed 2 bases, with 12 bases lying between them. The CDR3 DNA reads as TGTGCCAGCAGCTGGAGCCGGTCAACCTACGAGCAGTACTTC. Amino acid sequence: CASSWSRSTYEQYF.

This clone was detected only a few times. The rearrangement links TRBV7-9 to TRBJ2-1; 14 nucleotides agree with TRBD2. After removal of 6 bases from V and 8 bases from J, the junction contained 6 bases not matched to a gene. Germline assignment: CDR1 SEHNR and CDR2 FQNEAQ (reference sequence). The CDR3 has 15 amino acids. CDR3: CASRLGTSGSDEQFF. The CDR3 DNA reads as TGTGCCAGCAGACTAGGGACTAGCGGGAGCGATGAGCAGTTCTTC.

This chain links TRBV9 with TRBJ2-5; 8 bases map to TRBD1. J lost 0 bases, V lost 3 bases, and 10 bases had no gene match. The germline CDR1 and CDR2 sequences are SGDLS and YYNGEE. The CDR3 runs to 17 residues. The CDR3 spells CASSAFGQGGYQETQYF. In DNA form, the CDR3 reads TGTGCCAGCAGCGCCTTCGGACAGGGTGGGTACCAAGAGACCCAGTACTTC.

For the CDR3, the DNA is TGCGCCAGCAGCCAAGTTCTTAGCGGGGGCTACTACGAGCAGTACTTC. It encodes CASSQVLSGGYYEQYF. This rearrangement joins TRBV4-1 to TRBJ2-7; 9 nucleotides agree with TRBD2. The CDR3 has 16 residues. Germline V gene sequence: CDR1 MGHRA, CDR2 YSYEKL. With 1 base clipped from V and 3 bases from J, the junction kept 7 bases outside the gene matches.

V is TRBV7-6 and J is TRBJ1-2; maybe TRBD1 (5 bases). Germline-derived CDR1 and CDR2 are SGHVS and FNYEAQ. Between the trimmed V and J ends, which lost 3 bases and 0 bases, there was a span of 11 bases. This CDR3 contains 15 residues. Here the CDR3 DNA reads TGTGCCAGCAGCTTGGAGCCAGGGCCTAACTATGGCTACACCTTC. Translating gives CASSLEPGPNYGYTF.

Details on this clone: Sequence at one end of the junction differs from germline and may be a read error. CDR3 DNA: TGCGCCAGCAGCGTAAGGGTCTCCGACGAGCAGTACTTC. This codes for CASSVRVSDEQYF. The chain links TRBV5-1 to TRBJ2-7; D is uncertain. In germline, CDR1 is SGHRS, CDR2 YFSETQ. CDR3 size: 13 residues.

This chain joins TRBV29-1 and TRBJ2-3, with TRBD1 matching over 8 bases. CDR3 length equals 13 residues. Germline V gene sequence: CDR1 SQVTM, CDR2 ANQGSEA. V shed 8 bases and J 5 bases; nucleotides not matched to a gene: 9. This chain's CDR3 is CSFPDRVEDTQYF. As DNA, the CDR3 is TGCAGCTTCCCGGACAGGGTTGAAGATACGCAGTATTTT.

V gene TRBV11-1 combines with J gene TRBJ2-5; the D gene is possibly TRBD1 (6 bases). With 5 bases removed from V and 1 base from J, the gap between germline ends came to 11 bases. Germline loops: CDR1 SGHAT, CDR2 FQDESV (reference sequence). This CDR3 is built from 14 residues. CDR3 sequence reads: CASSTGTFQETQYF. The CDR3 DNA reads TGTGCCAGCAGCACCGGGACATTCCAAGAGACCCAGTACTTC.

The V gene is TRBV9, the J gene TRBJ2-3, with 9 bases lining up with TRBD1. CDR1 and CDR2 from the germline V gene are SGDLS and YYNGEE. Trimming cost V 6 bases and J 1 base; bases outside gene matches: 3. The CDR3 runs to 14 residues. In DNA form, the CDR3 reads TGTGCCAGCAACAGACAGGGGGGCACAGATACGCAGTATTTT. It is translated as CASNRQGGTDTQYF.

J is TRBJ2-3 and V is TRBV27, with a tentative D call TRBD2 (6 bases). The CDR3 consists of 13 residues. The V gene lost 9 bases and the J gene lost 0 bases, with 10 bases spanning the gap. Germline V gene sequence: CDR1 MNHEY, CDR2 SMNVEV (reference sequence). CDR3 in DNA: TGTGCCAGTACGGAGGGGAGCACAGATACGCAGTATTTT. Its translation is CASTEGSTDTQYF.

The V gene is TRBV7-6, the J gene TRBJ2-7; TRBD2 is a possible D gene (6 bases). Germline V CDR1 and CDR2: SGHVS, FNYEAQ. There are 19 residues in the CDR3. Trimming left V 1 base short and J 2 bases short, with 24 bases between. In DNA, the CDR3 is TGTGCCAGCAGCTTAGTTGAGCTGCGGGCAGGCGGCGGGGCCTACGAGCAGTACTTC. Translation: CASSLVELRAGGGAYEQYF.

The rearrangement uses TRBV7-9 and TRBJ1-1; D perhaps matches TRBD1 (5 bases). The germline V gene has CDR1 SEHNR and CDR2 FQNEAQ (reference sequence). The CDR3 has 14 residues. Trimming cost V 4 bases and J 2 bases, with 11 bases left between them. CDR3 residues: CASSYTGVNTEAFF. CDR3 in DNA: TGTGCCAGCAGCTATACAGGAGTTAACACTGAAGCTTTCTTT.